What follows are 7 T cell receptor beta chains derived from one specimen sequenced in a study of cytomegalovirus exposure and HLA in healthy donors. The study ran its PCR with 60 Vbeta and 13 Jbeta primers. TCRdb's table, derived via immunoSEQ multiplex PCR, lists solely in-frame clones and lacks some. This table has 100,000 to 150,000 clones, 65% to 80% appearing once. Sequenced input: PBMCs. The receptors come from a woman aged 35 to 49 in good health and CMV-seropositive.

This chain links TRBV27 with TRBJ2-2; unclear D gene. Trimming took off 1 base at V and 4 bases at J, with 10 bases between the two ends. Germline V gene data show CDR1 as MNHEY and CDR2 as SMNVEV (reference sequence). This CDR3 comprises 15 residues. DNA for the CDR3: TGTGCCAGCAGTTTATTCGGCGGATCCACCGGGGAGCTGTTTTTT. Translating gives CASSLFGGSTGELFF.

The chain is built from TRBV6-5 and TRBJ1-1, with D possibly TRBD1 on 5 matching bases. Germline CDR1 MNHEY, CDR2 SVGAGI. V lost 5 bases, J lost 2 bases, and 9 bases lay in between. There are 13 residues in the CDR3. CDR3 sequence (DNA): TGTGCCAGCAGTATGACAGTCAACACTGAAGCTTTCTTT. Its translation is CASSMTVNTEAFF.

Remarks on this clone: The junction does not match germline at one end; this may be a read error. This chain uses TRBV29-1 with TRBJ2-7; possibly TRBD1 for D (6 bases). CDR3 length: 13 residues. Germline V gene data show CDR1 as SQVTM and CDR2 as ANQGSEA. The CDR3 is CSFEGDTSYEQYF. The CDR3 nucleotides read TGCAGCTTTGAGGGGGACACCTCCTACGAGCAGTACTTC.

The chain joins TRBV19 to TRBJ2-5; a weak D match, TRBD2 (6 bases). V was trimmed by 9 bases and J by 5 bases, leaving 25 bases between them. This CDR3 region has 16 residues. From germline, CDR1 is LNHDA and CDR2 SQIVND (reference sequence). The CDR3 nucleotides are TGTGCCAGCAAACGCTCTCCTACTAGCAACGGTGAGACCCAGTACTTC. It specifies CASKRSPTSNGETQYF.

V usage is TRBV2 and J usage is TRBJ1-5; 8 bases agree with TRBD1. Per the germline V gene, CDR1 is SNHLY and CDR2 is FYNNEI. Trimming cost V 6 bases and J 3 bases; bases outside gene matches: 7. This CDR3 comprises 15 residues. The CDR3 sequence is CASSSQGAVNQPQHF. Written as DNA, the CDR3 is TGTGCCAGCAGCTCTCAGGGGGCGGTCAATCAGCCCCAGCATTTT.

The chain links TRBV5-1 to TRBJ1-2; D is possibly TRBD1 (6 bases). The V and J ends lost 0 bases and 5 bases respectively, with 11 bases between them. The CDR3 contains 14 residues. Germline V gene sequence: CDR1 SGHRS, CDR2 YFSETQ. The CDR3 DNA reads TGCGCCAGCAGCTTGGATGGACAGCCATATGGCTACACCTTC. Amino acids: CASSLDGQPYGYTF.

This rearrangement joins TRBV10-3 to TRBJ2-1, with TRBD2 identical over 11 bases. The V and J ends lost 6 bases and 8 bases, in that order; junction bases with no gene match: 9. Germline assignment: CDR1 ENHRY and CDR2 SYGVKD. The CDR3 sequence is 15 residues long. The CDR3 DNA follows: TGTGCCATCAGGACGGGACTAGCGGAACTGGATGAGCAGTTCTTC. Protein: CAIRTGLAELDEQFF.